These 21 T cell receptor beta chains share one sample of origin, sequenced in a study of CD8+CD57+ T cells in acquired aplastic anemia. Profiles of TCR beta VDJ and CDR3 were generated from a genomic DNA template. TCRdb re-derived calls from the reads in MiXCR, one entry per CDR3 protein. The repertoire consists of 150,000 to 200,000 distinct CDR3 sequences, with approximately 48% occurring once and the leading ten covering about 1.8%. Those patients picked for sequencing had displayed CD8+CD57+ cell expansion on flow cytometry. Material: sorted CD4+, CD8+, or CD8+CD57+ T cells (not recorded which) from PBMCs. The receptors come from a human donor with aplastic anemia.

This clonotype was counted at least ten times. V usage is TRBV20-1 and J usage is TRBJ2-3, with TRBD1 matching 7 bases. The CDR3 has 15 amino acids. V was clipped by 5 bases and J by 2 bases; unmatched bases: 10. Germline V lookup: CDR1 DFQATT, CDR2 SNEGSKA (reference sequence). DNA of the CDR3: TGCAGTGCTCACTCTCTGACAGGGTACACAGATACGCAGTATTTT. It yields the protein CSAHSLTGYTDTQYF.

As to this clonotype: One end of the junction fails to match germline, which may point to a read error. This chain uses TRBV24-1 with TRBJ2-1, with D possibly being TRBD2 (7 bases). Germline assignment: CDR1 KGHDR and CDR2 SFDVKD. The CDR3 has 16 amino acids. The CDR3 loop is CATSDLRGGRVDEQLF. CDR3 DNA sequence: TGTGCCACCAGTGATTTGCGAGGGGGGAGGGTTGATGAGCAGCTCTTC.

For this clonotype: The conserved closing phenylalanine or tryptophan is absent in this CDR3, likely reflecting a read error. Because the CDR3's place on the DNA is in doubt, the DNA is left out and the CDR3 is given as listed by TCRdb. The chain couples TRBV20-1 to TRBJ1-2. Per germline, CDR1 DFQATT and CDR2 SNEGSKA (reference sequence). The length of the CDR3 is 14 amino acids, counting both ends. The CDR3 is CSVRAGLELYGYTC.

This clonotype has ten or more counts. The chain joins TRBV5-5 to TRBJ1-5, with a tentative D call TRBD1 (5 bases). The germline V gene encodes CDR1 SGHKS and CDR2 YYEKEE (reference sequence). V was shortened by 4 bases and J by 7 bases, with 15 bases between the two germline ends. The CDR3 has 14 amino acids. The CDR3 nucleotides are TGTGCCAGCAGCCGCGGACACTCGGGGCAGCCCCAGCATTTT. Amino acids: CASSRGHSGQPQHF. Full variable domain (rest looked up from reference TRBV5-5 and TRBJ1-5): DAGVTQSPTHLIKTRGQQVTLRCSPISGHKSVSWYQQVLGQGPQFIFQYYEKEERGRGNFPDRFSARQFPNYSSELNVNALLLGDSALYLCASSRGHSGQPQHFGDGTRLSIL.

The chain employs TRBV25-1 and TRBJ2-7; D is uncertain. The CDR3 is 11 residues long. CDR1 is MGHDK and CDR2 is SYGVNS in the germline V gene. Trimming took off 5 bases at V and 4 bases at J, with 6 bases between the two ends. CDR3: CASSSMYEQYF. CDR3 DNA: TGTGCCAGCAGTAGCATGTACGAGCAGTACTTC.

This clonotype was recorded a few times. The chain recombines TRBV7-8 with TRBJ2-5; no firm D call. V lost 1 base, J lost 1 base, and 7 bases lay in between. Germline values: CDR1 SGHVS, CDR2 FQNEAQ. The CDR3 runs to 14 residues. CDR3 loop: CASSLGGFQETQYF. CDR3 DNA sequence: TGTGCCAGCAGCTTAGGAGGATTCCAAGAGACCCAGTACTTC. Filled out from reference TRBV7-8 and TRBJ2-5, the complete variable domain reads GAGVSQSPRYKVAKRGQDVALRCDPISGHVSLFWYQQALGQGPEFLTYFQNEAQLDKSGLPSDRFFAERPEGSVSTLKIQRTQQEDSAVYLCASSLGGFQETQYFGPGTRLLVL.

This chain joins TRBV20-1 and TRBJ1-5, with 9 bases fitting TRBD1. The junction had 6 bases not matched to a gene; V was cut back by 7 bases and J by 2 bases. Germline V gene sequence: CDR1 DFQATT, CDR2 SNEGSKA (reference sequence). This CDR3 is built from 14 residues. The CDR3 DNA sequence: TGCAGTGTAACGGACAGGGGTGGCAATCAGCCCCAGCATTTT. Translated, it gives CSVTDRGGNQPQHF.

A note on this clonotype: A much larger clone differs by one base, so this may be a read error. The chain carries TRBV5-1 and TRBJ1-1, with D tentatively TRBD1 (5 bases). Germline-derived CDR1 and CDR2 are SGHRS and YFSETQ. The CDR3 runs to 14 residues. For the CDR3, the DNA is TGCGCCAGCAGCTTGGGAGGGGTGAACACTGAAACTTTCTTT. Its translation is CASSLGGVNTETFF. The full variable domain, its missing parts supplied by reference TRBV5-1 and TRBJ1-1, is KAGVTQTPRYLIKTRGQQVTLSCSPISGHRSVSWYQQTPGQGLQFLFEYFSETQRNKGNFPGRFSGRQFSNSRSEMNVSTLELGDSALYLCASSLGGVNTETFFGQGTRLTVV.

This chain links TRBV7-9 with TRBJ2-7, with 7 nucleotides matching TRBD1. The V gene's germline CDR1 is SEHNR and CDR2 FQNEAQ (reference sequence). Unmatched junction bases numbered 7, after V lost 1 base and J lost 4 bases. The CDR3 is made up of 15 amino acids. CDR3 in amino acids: CASSLGPGQMYEQYF. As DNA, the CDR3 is TGTGCCAGCAGCTTAGGACCGGGACAGATGTACGAGCAGTACTTC.

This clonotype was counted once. CDR3 in DNA: TGTGCCAGCAGCTTAGATCGGCTAACGCAGTATTTT. This translates into CASSLDRLTQYF. The V and J genes are TRBV11-2 and TRBJ2-3; D remains unclear. CDR3 length: 12 residues. CDR1 and CDR2 from the germline V gene are SGHAT and FQNNGV. V lost 0 bases, J lost 9 bases, and 7 bases lay in between.

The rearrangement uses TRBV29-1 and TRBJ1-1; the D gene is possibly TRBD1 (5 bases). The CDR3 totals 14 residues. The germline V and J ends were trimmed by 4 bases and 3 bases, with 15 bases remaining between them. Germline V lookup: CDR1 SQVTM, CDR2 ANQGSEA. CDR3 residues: CSVVRGLGDTEAFF. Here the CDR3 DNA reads TGCAGCGTTGTTAGGGGCCTGGGGGACACTGAAGCTTTCTTT.

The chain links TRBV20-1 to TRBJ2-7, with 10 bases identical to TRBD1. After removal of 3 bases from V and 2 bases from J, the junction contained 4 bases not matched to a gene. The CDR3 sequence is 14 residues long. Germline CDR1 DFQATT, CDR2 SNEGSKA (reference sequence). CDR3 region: CSARVGTGAYEQYF. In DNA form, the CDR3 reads TGCAGTGCTAGGGTCGGGACAGGGGCCTACGAGCAGTACTTC.

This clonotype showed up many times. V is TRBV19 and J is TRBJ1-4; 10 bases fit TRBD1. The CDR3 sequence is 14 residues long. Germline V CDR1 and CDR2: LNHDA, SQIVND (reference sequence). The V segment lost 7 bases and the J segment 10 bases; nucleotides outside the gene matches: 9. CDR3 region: CASITGQGVAKLFF. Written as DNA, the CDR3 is TGTGCCAGTATCACCGGACAGGGGGTCGCAAAACTGTTTTTT.

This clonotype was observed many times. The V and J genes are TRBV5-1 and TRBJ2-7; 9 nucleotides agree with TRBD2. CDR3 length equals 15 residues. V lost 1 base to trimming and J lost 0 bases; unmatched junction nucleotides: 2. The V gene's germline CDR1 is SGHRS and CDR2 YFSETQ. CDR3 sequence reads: CASSLSGGYSYEQYF. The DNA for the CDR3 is TGCGCCAGCAGCTTGAGCGGGGGGTACTCCTACGAGCAGTACTTC.

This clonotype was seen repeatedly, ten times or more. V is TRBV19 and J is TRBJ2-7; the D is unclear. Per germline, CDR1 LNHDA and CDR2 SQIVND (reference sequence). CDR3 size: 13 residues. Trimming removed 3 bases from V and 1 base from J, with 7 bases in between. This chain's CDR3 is CASSIAVSYEQYF. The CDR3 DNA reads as TGTGCCAGTAGTATCGCCGTATCCTACGAGCAGTACTTC.

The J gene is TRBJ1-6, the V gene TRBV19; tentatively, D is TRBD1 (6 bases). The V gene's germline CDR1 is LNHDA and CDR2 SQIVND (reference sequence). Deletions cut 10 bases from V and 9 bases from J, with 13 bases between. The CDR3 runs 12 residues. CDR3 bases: TGTGCCACCTCAGGGGAAGGTTCACCCCTCCACTTT. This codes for CATSGEGSPLHF. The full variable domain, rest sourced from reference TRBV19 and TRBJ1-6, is DGGITQSPKYLFRKEGQNVTLSCEQNLNHDAMYWYRQDPGQGLRLIYYSQIVNDFQKGDIAEGYSVSREKKESFPLTVTSAQKNPTAFYLCATSGEGSPLHFGNGTRLTVT.

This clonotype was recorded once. The chain's CDR3 is CSATMGLVADTQYF. The CDR3 DNA reads TGCAGTGCCACTATGGGCCTAGTTGCAGATACGCAGTATTTT. V gene TRBV20-1 combines with J gene TRBJ2-3; D is undetermined. V lost 6 bases, J lost 4 bases, and 17 bases lay in between. From germline, CDR1 is DFQATT and CDR2 SNEGSKA (reference sequence). The CDR3 has 14 amino acids.

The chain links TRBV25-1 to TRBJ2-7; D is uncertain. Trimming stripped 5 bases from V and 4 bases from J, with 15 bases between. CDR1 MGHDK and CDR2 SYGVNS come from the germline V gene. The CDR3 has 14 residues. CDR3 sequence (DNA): TGTGCCAGCAGTTATTTCGGCTCCCGATACGAGCAGTACTTC. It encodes CASSYFGSRYEQYF.

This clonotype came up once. The CDR3 DNA reads as TGCAGTGCTAGTGTCCGGACAGGGAACTACGAGCAGTACTTC. Its protein product is CSASVRTGNYEQYF. J is TRBJ2-7 and V is TRBV20-1, with TRBD1 identical over 8 bases. Germline V gives CDR1 DFQATT, CDR2 SNEGSKA (reference sequence). With 3 bases clipped from V and 3 bases from J, the junction kept 7 bases outside the gene matches. The CDR3 has 14 residues.

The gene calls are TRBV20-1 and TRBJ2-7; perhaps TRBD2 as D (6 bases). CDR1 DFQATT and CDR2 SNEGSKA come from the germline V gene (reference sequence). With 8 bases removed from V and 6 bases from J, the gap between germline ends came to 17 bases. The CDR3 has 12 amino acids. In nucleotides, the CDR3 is TGCAGTTCCGCGACTAGTTTGGGCGAGCAGTACTTC. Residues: CSSATSLGEQYF.

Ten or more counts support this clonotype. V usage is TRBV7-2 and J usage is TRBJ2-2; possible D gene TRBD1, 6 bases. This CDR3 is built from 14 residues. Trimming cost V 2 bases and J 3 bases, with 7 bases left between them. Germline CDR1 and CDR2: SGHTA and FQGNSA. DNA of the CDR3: TGTGCCAGCAGCTTACACAGGGACACCGGGGAGCTGTTTTTT. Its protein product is CASSLHRDTGELFF. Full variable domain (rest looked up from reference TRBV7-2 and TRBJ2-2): GAGVSQSPSNKVTEKGKDVELRCDPISGHTALYWYRQSLGQGLEFLIYFQGNSAPDKSGLPSDRFSAERTGGSVSTLTIQRTQQEDSAVYLCASSLHRDTGELFFGEGSRLTVL.